This T cell receptor (beta chain) is drawn from a study of pediatric ulcerative colitis. General study results and limits: Rectal repertoires separated controls, mild-moderate and acute severe colitis.

Samples were sequenced at Survey level, maximum 500,000 reads. Produced via immunoSEQ multiplex PCR; TCRdb's table is partial and in-frame only. In the table there are about 60,000 clones, more than 75% of which are singletons. At colonoscopy, a blood sample was also collected. The germline V and J ends were trimmed by 0 bases and 2 bases, with 19 bases remaining between them. This CDR3 is built from 18 residues. Germline V CDR1 and CDR2: SGHDT, YYEEEE. This clone occurred once. Its antigen remains unknown. Sequencing input: blood. This clonotype was sampled from a boy aged 10-17 years who was a control in a study of pediatric ulcerative colitis. The chain links TRBV5-6 to TRBJ2-3; D is perhaps TRBD1 (5 bases). CDR3 protein: CASSLGLLAGQTTDTQYF. In nucleotides, the CDR3 is TGTGCCAGCAGCTTGGGACTTTTAGCAGGGCAAACCACAGATACGCAGTATTTT.